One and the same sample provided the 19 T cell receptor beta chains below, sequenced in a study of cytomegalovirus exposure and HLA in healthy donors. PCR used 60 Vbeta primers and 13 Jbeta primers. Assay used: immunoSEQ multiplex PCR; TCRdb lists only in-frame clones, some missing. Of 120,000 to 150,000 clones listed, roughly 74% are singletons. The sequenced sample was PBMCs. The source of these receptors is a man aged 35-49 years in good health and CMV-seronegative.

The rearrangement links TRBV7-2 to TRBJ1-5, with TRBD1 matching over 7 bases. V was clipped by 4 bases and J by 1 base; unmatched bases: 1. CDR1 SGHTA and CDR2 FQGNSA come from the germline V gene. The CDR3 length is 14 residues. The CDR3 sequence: CASSSGQSNQPQHF. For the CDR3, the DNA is TGTGCCAGCAGCTCGGGACAGAGCAATCAGCCCCAGCATTTT.

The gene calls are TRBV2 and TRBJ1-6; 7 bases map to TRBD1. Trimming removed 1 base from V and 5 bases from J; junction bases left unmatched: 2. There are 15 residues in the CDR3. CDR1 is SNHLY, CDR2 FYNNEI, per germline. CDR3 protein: CASSEVTGDNSPLHF. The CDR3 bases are TGTGCCAGCAGTGAAGTTACAGGGGATAATTCACCCCTCCACTTT.

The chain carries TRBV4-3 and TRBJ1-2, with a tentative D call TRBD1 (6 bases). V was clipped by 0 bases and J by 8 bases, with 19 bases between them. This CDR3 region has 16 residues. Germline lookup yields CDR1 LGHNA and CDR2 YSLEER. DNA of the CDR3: TGCGCCAGCAGCCAAGAGCTACAGGGATACTTAAGCGGCTACACCTTC. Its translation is CASSQELQGYLSGYTF.

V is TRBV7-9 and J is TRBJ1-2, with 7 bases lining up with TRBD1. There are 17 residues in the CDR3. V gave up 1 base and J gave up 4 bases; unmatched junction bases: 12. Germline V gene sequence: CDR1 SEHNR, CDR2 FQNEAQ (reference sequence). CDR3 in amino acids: CASSLGRTGQTIYGYTF. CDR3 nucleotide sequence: TGTGCCAGCAGCTTAGGGAGGACAGGCCAAACCATCTATGGCTACACCTTC.

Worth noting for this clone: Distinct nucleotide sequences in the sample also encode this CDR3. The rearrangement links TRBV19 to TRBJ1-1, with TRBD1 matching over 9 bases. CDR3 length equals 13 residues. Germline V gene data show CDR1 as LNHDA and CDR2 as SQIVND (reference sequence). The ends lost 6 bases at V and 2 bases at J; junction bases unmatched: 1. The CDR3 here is CASRGQGNTEAFF. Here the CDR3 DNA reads TGTGCCAGTAGGGGACAGGGAAACACTGAAGCTTTCTTT.

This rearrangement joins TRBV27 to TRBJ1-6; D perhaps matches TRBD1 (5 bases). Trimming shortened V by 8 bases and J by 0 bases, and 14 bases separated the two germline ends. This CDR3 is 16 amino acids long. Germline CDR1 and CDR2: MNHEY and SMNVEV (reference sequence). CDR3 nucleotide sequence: TGTGCCAGCCAAAATCGGGGGAGCTCCTATAATTCACCCCTCCACTTT. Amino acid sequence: CASQNRGSSYNSPLHF.

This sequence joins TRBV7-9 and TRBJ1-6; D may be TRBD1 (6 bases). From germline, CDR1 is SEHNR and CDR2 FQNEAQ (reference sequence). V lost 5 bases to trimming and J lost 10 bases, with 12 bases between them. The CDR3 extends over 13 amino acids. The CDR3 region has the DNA TGTGCCAGCAGCCAAACAGGGACATCACCCCTCCACTTT. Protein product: CASSQTGTSPLHF.

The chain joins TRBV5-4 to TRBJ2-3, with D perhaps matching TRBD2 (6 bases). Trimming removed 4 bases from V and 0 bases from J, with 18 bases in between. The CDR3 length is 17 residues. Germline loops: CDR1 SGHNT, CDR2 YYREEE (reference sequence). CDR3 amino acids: CASSHAGKGLSTDTQYF. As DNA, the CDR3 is TGTGCCAGCAGCCATGCCGGGAAGGGACTTAGCACAGATACGCAGTATTTT.

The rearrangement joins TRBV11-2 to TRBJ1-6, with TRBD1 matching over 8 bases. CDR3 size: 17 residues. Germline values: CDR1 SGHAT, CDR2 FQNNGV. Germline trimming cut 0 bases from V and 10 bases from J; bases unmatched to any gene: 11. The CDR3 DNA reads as TGTGCCAGCAGCTTAGATGAGGCAGGGGGCTGGAGCTCACCCCTCCACTTT. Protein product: CASSLDEAGGWSSPLHF.

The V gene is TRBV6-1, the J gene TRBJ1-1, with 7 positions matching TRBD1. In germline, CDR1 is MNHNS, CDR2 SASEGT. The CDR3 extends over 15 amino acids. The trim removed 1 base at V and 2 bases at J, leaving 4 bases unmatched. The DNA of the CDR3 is TGTGCCAGCAGTGAAGAGGACAGGATTAACACTGAAGCTTTCTTT. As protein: CASSEEDRINTEAFF.

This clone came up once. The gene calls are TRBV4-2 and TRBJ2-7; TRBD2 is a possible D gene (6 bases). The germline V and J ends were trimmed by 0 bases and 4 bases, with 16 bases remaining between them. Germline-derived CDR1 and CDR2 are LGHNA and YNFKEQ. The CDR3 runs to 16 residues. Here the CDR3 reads CASSQEMTGTLYEQYF. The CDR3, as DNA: TGTGCCAGCAGCCAAGAAATGACGGGGACTTTATACGAGCAGTACTTC.

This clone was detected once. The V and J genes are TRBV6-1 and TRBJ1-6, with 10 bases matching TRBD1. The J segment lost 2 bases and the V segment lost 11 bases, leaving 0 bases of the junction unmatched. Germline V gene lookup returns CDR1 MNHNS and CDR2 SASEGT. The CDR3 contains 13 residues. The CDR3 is CAGTGAYNSPLHF. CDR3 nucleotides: TGTGCCGGGACAGGGGCCTATAATTCACCCCTCCACTTT.

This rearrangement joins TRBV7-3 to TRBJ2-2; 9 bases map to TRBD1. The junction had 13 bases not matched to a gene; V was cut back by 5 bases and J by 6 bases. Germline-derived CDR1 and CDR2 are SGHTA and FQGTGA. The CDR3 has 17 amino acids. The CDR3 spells CASSLERDRAGSGELFF. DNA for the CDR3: TGTGCCAGCAGCCTAGAGAGGGACAGGGCCGGGTCCGGGGAGCTGTTTTTT.

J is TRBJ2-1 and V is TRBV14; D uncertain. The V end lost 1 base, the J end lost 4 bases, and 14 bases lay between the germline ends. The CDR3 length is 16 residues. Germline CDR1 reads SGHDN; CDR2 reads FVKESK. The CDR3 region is CASSQVASRSYNEQFF. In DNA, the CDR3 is TGTGCCAGCAGCCAAGTTGCATCTAGGTCGTACAATGAGCAGTTCTTC. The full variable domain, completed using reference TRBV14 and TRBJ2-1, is EAGVTQFPSHSVIEKGQTVTLRCDPISGHDNLYWYRRVMGKEIKFLLHFVKESKQDESGMPNNRFLAERTGGTYSTLKVQPAELEDSGVYFCASSQVASRSYNEQFFGPGTRLTVL.

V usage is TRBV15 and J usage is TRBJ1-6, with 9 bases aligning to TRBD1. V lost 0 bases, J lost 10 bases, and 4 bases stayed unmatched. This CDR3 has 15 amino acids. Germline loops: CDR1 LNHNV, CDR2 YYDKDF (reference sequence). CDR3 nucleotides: TGTGCCACCAGCAGAGACCGGGACAGGGTATCACCCCTCCACTTT. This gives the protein CATSRDRDRVSPLHF.

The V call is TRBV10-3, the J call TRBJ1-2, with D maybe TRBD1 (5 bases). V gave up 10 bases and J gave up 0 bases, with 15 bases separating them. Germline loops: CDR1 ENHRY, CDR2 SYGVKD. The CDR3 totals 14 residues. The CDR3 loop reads CASTDGTTNYGYTF. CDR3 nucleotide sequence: TGTGCCAGCACCGATGGGACTACTAACTATGGCTACACCTTC.

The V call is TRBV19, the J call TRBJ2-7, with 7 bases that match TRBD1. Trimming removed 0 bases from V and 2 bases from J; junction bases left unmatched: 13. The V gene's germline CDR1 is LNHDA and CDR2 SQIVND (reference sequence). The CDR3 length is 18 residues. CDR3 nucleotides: TGTGCCAGTAGTATAGATTATGCAAGGGGGACAGCGGCCTACGAGCAGTACTTC. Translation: CASSIDYARGTAAYEQYF.

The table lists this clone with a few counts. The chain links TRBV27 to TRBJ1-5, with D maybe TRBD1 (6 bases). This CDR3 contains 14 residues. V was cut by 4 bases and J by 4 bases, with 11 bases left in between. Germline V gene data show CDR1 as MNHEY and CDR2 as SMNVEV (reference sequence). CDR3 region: CASSWGLGNQPQHF. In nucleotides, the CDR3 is TGTGCCAGCAGTTGGGGGCTAGGAAATCAGCCCCAGCATTTT.

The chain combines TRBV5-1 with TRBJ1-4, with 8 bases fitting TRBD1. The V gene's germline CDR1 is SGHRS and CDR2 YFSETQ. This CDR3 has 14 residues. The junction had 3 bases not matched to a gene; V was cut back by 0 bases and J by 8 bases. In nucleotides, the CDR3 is TGCGCCAGCAGCTTGGGGCAGGGGGCAGAAAAACTGTTTTTT. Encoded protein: CASSLGQGAEKLFF.